This T cell receptor beta chain appears in the sequencing data of a study of shared clonotypes between healthy human individuals. Template for every sorted-subset replicate PCR totaled about 0.2 ug DNA, approximately 30,000 T cell genomes. Per the authors' pipeline: Junction-only sequences produced by ImmunoSEQ had no quality scores, so filtering differed. TCRdb keeps only in-frame clones here, not all; method: immunoSEQ multiplex PCR. V, J and clone size are those of that table, while D and trimming were read from the DNA. The sample contains 950,000 to 1,100,000 clones, about 75% of which appear only once. The ends were cut back, 5 bases at V and 5 bases at J, with 16 bases in the middle. The germline V gene has CDR1 SGHTA and CDR2 FQGNSA. CDR3 length equals 15 residues.

The sequence was obtained from a young man in good health. The J gene is TRBJ1-5, the V gene TRBV7-2; a possible D gene is TRBD1 (5 bases). Sequencing used memory CD4+ T cells sorted from blood. Subset indicated: CD45RA-negative fraction. As DNA, the CDR3 is TGTGCCAGCAGCGTACGGGGGGGACCGGATCAGCCCCAGCATTTT. Translation: CASSVRGGPDQPQHF.